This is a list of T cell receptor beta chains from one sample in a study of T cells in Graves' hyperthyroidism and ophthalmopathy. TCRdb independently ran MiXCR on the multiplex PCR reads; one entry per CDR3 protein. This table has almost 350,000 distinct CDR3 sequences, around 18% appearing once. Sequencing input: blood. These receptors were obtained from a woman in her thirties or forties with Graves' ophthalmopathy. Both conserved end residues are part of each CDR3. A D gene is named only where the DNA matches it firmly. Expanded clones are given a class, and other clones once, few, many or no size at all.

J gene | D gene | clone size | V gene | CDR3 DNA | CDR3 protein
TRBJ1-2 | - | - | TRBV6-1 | TGTGCCAGCAGTGAAGCCAGGGGTTATGGCTACACCTTC | CASSEARGYGYTF
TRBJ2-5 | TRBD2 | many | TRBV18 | TGTGCCAGCTCACCACTCGGACTAGCGGTCCAAGAGACCCAGTACTTC | CASSPLGLAVQETQYF
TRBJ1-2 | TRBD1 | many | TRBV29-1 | TGCAGCGTTGAAGATGCAGGGGGCAGTGGCTACACCTTC | CSVEDAGGSGYTF
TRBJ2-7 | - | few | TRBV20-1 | TGCAGTGCTAGAGGGGTAGGGGGGGGGAACCCCTACGAGCAGTACTTC | CSARGVGGGNPYEQYF
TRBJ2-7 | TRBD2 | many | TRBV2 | TGTGCCGGCGGGACTAGCGTCTACGAGCAGTACTTC | CAGGTSVYEQYF
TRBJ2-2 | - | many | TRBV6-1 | TGTGCCAGCAGACCCCCGGGACAAAGAGGAACCGGGGAGCTGTTTTTT | CASRPPGQRGTGELFF
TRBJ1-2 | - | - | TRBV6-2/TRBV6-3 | TGTGCCAGCAGTCCCGACAGCGTCAGTGGCTACACCTTC | CASSPDSVSGYTF
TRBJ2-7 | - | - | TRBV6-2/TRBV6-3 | TGTGCCAGCAGTTACTTGACAGAGGCCGAGCAGTACTTC | CASSYLTEAEQYF
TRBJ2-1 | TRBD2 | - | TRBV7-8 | TGTGCCAGCAGCATCGGGACTAGCGGGAGGGAAGATGAGCAGTTCTTC | CASSIGTSGREDEQFF
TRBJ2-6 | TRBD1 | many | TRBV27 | TGTGCCACCTGGACAGGGGGCGCCGGGGCCAACGTCCTGACTTTC | CATWTGGAGANVLTF
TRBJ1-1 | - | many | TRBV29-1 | TGCAGCGTTTGGACAAACACTGAAGCTTTCTTT | CSVWTNTEAFF
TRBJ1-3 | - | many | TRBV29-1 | TGCAGCGCGACAGACTATGGAAACACCATATATTTT | CSATDYGNTIYF
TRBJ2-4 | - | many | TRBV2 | TGTGCCAGCAGTTCAGGGGGGATGGCCAAAAACATTCAGTACTTC | CASSSGGMAKNIQYF
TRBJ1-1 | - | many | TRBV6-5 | TGTGCCAGCAGTTTCGACCTTCCAGGAACGAACACTGAAGCTTTCTTT | CASSFDLPGTNTEAFF
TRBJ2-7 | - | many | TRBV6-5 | TGTGCCAGCAGTTACGGGAAGGGACCCTACGAGCAGTACTTC | CASSYGKGPYEQYF
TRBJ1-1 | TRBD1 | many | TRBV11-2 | TGTGCCAGCAGAACCGGGACAGGCCGTGAAGCTTTCTTT | CASRTGTGREAFF
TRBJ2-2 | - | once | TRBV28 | TGTGCCAGCACTCCTTCATTAAACACCGGGGAGCTGTTTTTT | CASTPSLNTGELFF
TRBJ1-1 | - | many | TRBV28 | TGTGCCAGCAGTTCCAAGAGGGGGGGAATGAACACTGAAGCTTTCTTT | CASSSKRGGMNTEAFF
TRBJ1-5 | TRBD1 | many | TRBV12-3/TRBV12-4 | TGTGCCAGCAGTCCGGAGACAGGGGGGGAGCCCCAGCATTTT | CASSPETGGEPQHF
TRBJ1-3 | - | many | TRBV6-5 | TGTGCCAGCAGTTACTCGATAGGAGGAAACACCATATATTTT | CASSYSIGGNTIYF
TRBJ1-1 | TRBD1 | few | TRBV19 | TGTGCCAGTAGTATACCCTCGACAGGGGGTGACACTGAAGCTTTCTTT | CASSIPSTGGDTEAFF
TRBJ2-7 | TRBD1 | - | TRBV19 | TGTGCCAGTAGTATAGGAGGGGGCCTCTCCTACGAGCAGTACTTC | CASSIGGGLSYEQYF
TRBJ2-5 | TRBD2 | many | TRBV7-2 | TGTGCCAGCAGCCTCGGGACTAGCGGGTACCAAGAGACCCAGTACTTC | CASSLGTSGYQETQYF
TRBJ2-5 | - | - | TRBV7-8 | TGTGCCAGCAGCTTACTGCAGGACCAAGAGACCCAGTACTTC | CASSLLQDQETQYF
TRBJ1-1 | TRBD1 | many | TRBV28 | TGTGCCAGCAGTTTACGAGGGGGCTTCACTGAAGCTTTCTTT | CASSLRGGFTEAFF
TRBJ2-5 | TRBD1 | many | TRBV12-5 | TGTGCTAGTGGTTTGGGACAGGGAGAAATTGAGACCCAGTACTTC | CASGLGQGEIETQYF
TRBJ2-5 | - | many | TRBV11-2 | TGTGCCAGCAGCTTACAAGCCTTAGGAGGGGGTGACCAAGAGACCCAGTACTTC | CASSLQALGGGDQETQYF
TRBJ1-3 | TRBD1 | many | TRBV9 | TGTGCCAGCAGCGTCGGGACAGGGATATTCTCTGGAAACACCATATATTTT | CASSVGTGIFSGNTIYF
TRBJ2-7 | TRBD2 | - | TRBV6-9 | TGTGCCAGCGGACCCGGGACTAGCGGGAACTACGAGCAGTACTTC | CASGPGTSGNYEQYF
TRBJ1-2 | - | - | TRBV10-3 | TGTGCCATCAGTGAGGGGGCTTCAGGGCCAGGGAGGTATGGCTACACCTTC | CAISEGASGPGRYGYTF
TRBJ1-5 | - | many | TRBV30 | TGTGCCTGGGGGGGAAAGGTTCCGAGCAATCAGCCCCAGCATTTT | CAWGGKVPSNQPQHF
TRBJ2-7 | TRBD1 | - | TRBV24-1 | TGTGCCACCAGTGGACAGGGTCCCTACGAGCAGTACTTC | CATSGQGPYEQYF
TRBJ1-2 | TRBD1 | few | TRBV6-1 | TGTGCCAGCAGTGAGGGACAGGTCGTTTATGGCTACACCTTC | CASSEGQVVYGYTF
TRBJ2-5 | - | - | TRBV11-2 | TGTGCCAGCAGCCTCGAGGGGGCGGAGGGGACCCAGTACTTC | CASSLEGAEGTQYF
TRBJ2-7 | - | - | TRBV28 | TGTGCCAGCAGCCCGAGCGGTAACGAGCAGTACTTC | CASSPSGNEQYF
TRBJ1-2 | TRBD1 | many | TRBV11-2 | TGTGCCAGCAGCTCTCGGGGGCCGACAGGGCGTTACTATGGCTACACCTTC | CASSSRGPTGRYYGYTF
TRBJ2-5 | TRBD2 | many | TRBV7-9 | TGTGCCAGCAGCTTAAACCTAGCGGGAGAATGGGAGACCCAGTACTTC | CASSLNLAGEWETQYF
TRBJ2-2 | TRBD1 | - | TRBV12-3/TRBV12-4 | TGTGCCAGCACCCCTCGAGGGGGCAACACCGGGGAGCTGTTTTTT | CASTPRGGNTGELFF
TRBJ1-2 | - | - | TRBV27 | TGTGCCAGCAGGGGGGTCGGACATTTTTATGGCTACATCTTC | CASRGVGHFYGYIF
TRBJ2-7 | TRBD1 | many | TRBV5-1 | TGCGCCAGCAACACCGGGACAGCCCCCTACGAGCAGTACTTC | CASNTGTAPYEQYF
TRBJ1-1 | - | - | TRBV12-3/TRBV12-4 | TGTGCCAGCAGCGACGCACAGGGAGGATTCACTGAAGCTTTCTTT | CASSDAQGGFTEAFF
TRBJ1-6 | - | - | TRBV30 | TGTGCCTGGAGCGTCGGCTCACCCCTCCACTTT | CAWSVGSPLHF
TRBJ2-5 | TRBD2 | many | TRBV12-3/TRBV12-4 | TGTGCCAGCAGTCCGGGACTAGGCGGTAAAGAGACCCAGTACTTC | CASSPGLGGKETQYF
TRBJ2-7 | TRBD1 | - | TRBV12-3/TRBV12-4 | TGTGCCAGCAGCCGCCCAGGGACAGGGGGCCACGAGCAGTACTTC | CASSRPGTGGHEQYF
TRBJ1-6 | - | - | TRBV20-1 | TGCAGTGCTAGAGAAATAAAAAGCTCCTATAATTCACCCCTCCACTTT | CSAREIKSSYNSPLHF
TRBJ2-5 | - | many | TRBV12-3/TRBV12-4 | TGTGCCAGCAGTTCCTACCGGGACAAACAAGAGACCCAGTACTTC | CASSSYRDKQETQYF
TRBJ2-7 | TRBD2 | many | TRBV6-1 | TGTGCCAGCAGTGAAGCGGGTGGCGGGAGGGCCGGGTACGAGCAGTACTTC | CASSEAGGGRAGYEQYF
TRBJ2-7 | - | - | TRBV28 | TGTGCCAGCAGTTTAGGGGTTGGGCAGCAGTACTTC | CASSLGVGQQYF
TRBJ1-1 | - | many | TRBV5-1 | TGCGCCAGCAGCTTGCGTGGACACATTAACACTGAAGCTTTCTTT | CASSLRGHINTEAFF
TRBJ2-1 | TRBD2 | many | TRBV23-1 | TGTGCCAGCAGTCAACCCAGGCGGCCCCCCGCAAGGACTAGTGGGACTGAGCAGTTCTTC | CASSQPRRPPARTSGTEQFF
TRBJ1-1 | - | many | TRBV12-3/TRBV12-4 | TGTGCCAGCCTCTCACCACGTTCAGCTGAAGCTTTCTTT | CASLSPRSAEAFF
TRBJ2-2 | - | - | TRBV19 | TGTGCCAGTAGTATGGAGGGGGCAACCGGGGAGCTGTTTTTT | CASSMEGATGELFF
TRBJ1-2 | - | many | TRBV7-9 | TGTGCCAGCAGCTTAGCCCCGGGGTTGGTTGGCTACACCTTC | CASSLAPGLVGYTF
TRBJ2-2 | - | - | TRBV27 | TGTGCCAGCAGTTTATTACAGGCAGGTTCCCTCTTGGACACCGGGGAGCTGTTTTTT | CASSLLQAGSLLDTGELFF
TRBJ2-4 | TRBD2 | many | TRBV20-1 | TGCAGTGCACTCCGGGACCAGCGGGAGGCTGGCATTCAGTACTTC | CSALRDQREAGIQYF
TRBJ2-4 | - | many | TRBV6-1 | TGTGCCAGCAGGATTGCGGACATTCAGTACTTC | CASRIADIQYF
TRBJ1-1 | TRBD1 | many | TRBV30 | TGTGCCTGGGAGGGACAGATGAACACTGAAGCTTTCTTT | CAWEGQMNTEAFF